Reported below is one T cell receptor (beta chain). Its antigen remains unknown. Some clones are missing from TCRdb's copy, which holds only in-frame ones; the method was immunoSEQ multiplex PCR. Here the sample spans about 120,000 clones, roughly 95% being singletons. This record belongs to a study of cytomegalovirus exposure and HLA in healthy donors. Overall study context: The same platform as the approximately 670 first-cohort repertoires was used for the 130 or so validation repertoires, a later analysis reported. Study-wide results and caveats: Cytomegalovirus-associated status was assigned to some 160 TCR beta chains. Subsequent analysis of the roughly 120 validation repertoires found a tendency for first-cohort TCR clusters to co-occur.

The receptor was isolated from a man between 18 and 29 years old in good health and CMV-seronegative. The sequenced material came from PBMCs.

The CDR3 sequence is CATGGGRGYGNYGYTF. The CDR3 DNA is TGTGCCACCGGAGGCGGCAGGGGTTATGGAAACTATGGCTACACCTTC. The gene calls are TRBV5-8 and TRBJ1-2; D possibly corresponds to TRBD1 (6 bases). Germline V lookup: CDR1 SGHTS, CDR2 YDEGEE. The CDR3 is 16 amino acids. Trimming removed 9 bases from V and 2 bases from J, with 23 bases in between.